This T cell receptor beta chain was sequenced during a study of blood T cell repertoires in COVID-19 (dated by TCRdb to about 2020). Looking at the study overall: Samples covering the acute and convalescent phases of COVID-19 were provided by collaborators in the United States, Italy and Spain. The material from the prospective study consisted of cDNA or gDNA derived from T cells, B-cell-depleted T cells, or PBMCs. The dataset comprised deeply sampled blood TCRbeta repertoires from subjects exposed to, actively infected with, or recovered from COVID-19. The repertoires were released in a freely available public database intended as a resource for research on the immune response to SARS-CoV-2. The samples were drawn from the first 160 participants of the ongoing ImmuneRACE study and from more than 1,000 subjects provided by 6 global collaborators. Sample metadata almost always included a de-identified subject ID, COVID-19 status, age in years and sex. Where available, HLA class I and class II types were obtained from metadata supplied by the sample provider rather than from assay-based typing. The research as a whole found: How much clinical and demographic metadata was included differed by source and by participant, and the metadata was provided uncurated.

Remarks on this clone: Its antigen is not yet known. No base quality values were provided; no much bigger clone lies one nucleotide off.

The CDR3 spans 18 residues, from the cysteine through the phenylalanine. The DNA shown is the 54-base CDR3, in frame from base 1. Trimming takes 4 bases off V and 2 bases off J; junction bases not matched to a gene: 11. CDR1 and CDR2 were assigned from the germline V gene as MGHRA and YSYEKL. TCRbeta CDR3 regions were amplified from genomic DNA by means of the immunoSEQ Assay, a bias-controlled multiplex PCR. The authors' pipeline ran thus. Within the assay, amplification of reference gene primers was used to estimate how many nucleated cells each sample contained. To quantify the absolute abundance of each unique TCRbeta CDR3 rearrangement, sequence reads were collapsed and filtered. For each sample, productive Simpson clonality was calculated by taking the square root of Simpson's diversity index across productive rearrangements. TCRdb took over this immuneACCESS table, retaining in-frame rearrangements with V and J assigned. Such tables are incomplete; in checked studies, under half of the missing clones stem from an unresolved V gene, and the remainder is unexplained. The V and J calls and clone size are taken from that table; D and trimming were inferred from the DNA. The sample table lists 200,000 to 250,000 clones, roughly 81% of them with a count of one. In total, the top ten clones hold more than 0.75% of the sample.

Whole blood was collected in K2EDTA tubes by collaborating institutions according to the institutions' own protocols. For TCRbeta analysis, collaborators shipped samples in one of three forms: frozen whole blood, isolated PBMCs, or DNA extracted from either of those sample types. The sequencing sample was made of peripheral blood. The chain is assembled from TRBV4-1 and TRBJ1-2; TRBD1 agrees with 12 junctional bases. The sequence came from a man aged 35 to 55 with acute or convalescent COVID-19. In nucleotide form, the sequence is TGCGCCAGCAGCCTGAGGGGGACAGGGGGCGCATTAAACTATGGCTACACCTTC. It codes for CASSLRGTGGALNYGYTF.